The 19 T cell receptor beta chains reported below all come from one sample, sequenced in a study of spatial heterogeneity in lung cancer. Study observations and caveats: Tumoral mutation counts were tracked by counts of expanded intratumoral alpha and beta TCRs.

TCRdb called the 5' RACE reads again in MiXCR, with one record for every CDR3 protein. The data hold about 9,200 distinct CDR3 sequences, with around 8.9% observed a single time. Time point: sample taken at primary tumor resection. For these receptors, no antigen is known. Here the sequenced sample was lung tumor tissue, taken at surgery. These receptors were obtained from a male donor with early-stage non-small cell lung cancer.

This clonotype was seen a handful of times. This rearrangement joins TRBV27 to TRBJ1-2, with a tentative D call TRBD1 (6 bases). Germline CDR1 reads MNHEY; CDR2 reads SMNVEV (reference sequence). The V and J ends lost 5 bases and 4 bases respectively, with 14 bases between them. The CDR3 covers 14 residues. This CDR3 is CASSNPTDSYGYTF. DNA of the CDR3: TGTGCCAGCAGTAACCCGACGGACAGCTATGGCTACACCTTC.

In its sample, this clonotype was seen many times. The chain links TRBV12-3 or TRBV12-4 to TRBJ2-5; D uncertain. V lost 5 bases and J lost 5, with 9 bases in between. CDR3 length: 12 residues. In nucleotides, the CDR3 is TGTGCCAGCAGTACCCGCCCTGAGACCCAGTACTTC. This codes for CASSTRPETQYF.

This clonotype was observed at least ten times. V and J are TRBV5-1 and TRBJ2-1; D unclear. The CDR3 consists of 12 residues. Germline CDR1 SGHRS, CDR2 YFSETQ. V gave up 1 base and J gave up 8 bases, with 7 bases separating them. CDR3 sequence: CASSLQDHEQFF. CDR3 nucleotides: TGCGCCAGCAGCTTGCAGGATCATGAGCAGTTCTTC.

Relative to its sample, this clonotype is medium-sized (0.01 to 0.1%). The chain links TRBV30 to TRBJ1-3; TRBD1 agrees at 9 bases. The CDR3 contains 18 residues. V was clipped by 5 bases and J by 2 bases; unmatched bases: 16. Germline CDR1 and CDR2: GTSNPN and SVGIG (reference sequence). The CDR3 DNA follows: TGTGCCTGGGTGGATCCCCCGGGACAGGGAAAAACTGGAAACACCATATATTTT. It is translated as CAWVDPPGQGKTGNTIYF.

This clonotype has at least ten counts. CDR3 sequence (DNA): TGCAGTGCTGCACAGGGAGGGGAACAAGGGTACGAGCAGTACTTC. Translation gives CSAAQGGEQGYEQYF. The chain has TRBV20-1 and TRBJ2-7; possibly TRBD2 for D (7 bases). Germline V gene data show CDR1 as DFQATT and CDR2 as SNEGSKA (reference sequence). This CDR3 has 15 residues. V was clipped by 5 bases and J by 4 bases, with 21 bases between them.

This clonotype was recorded many times. The rearrangement uses TRBV9 and TRBJ2-3; D not certain. Germline CDR1 and CDR2: SGDLS and YYNGEE. V dropped 4 bases and J dropped 7 bases, with 10 bases sitting between them. The CDR3 is made up of 12 amino acids. CDR3 coding DNA: TGTGCCAGCAGCCTCGATGCGAATACGCAGTATTTT. Translation gives CASSLDANTQYF.

In this sample, this clonotype is medium-sized. The V and J genes are TRBV12-3 or TRBV12-4 and TRBJ1-6, with D maybe TRBD1 (5 bases). The V and J ends lost 6 bases and 10 bases respectively, with 13 bases between them. The CDR3 has 13 residues. CDR3 sequence (DNA): TGTGCCAGCAGCCAGGGCTTGGGGTCACCCCTCCACTTT. The encoded protein is CASSQGLGSPLHF.

Ten or more counts support this clonotype. The chain is built from TRBV11-2 and TRBJ1-1, with D perhaps matching TRBD1 (5 bases). Germline V CDR1 and CDR2: SGHAT, FQNNGV. The V end lost 5 bases, the J end lost 6 bases, and 13 bases lay between the germline ends. This CDR3 has 13 amino acids. The CDR3 here is CASSRDRDSEAFF. CDR3 sequence (DNA): TGTGCCAGCAGCCGAGACAGAGATTCTGAAGCTTTCTTT.

This clonotype was counted ten times or more. The chain links TRBV7-6 to TRBJ2-2; 8 bases line up with TRBD1. CDR1 and CDR2 (germline): SGHVS, FNYEAQ. V lost 1 base, J lost 5 bases, and 3 bases stayed unmatched. The CDR3 has 15 residues. Here the CDR3 DNA reads TGTGCCAGCAGCTTAGTACAGGGGGGAACCGGGGAGCTGTTTTTT. It encodes CASSLVQGGTGELFF.

Relative to its sample, this clonotype is medium-sized. This chain uses TRBV30 with TRBJ1-6; D is unclear. Trimming removed 8 bases at V and 7 bases at J, with 12 bases between. CDR3 length: 12 residues. The germline V gene has CDR1 GTSNPN and CDR2 SVGIG (reference sequence). CDR3 protein: CARSYGNSPLHF. The DNA for the CDR3 is TGTGCCAGATCCTACGGGAATTCACCCCTCCACTTT. Full variable domain (missing parts from reference TRBV30 and TRBJ1-6): SQTIHQWPATLVQPVGSPLSLECTVEGTSNPNLYWYRQAAGRGLQLLFYSVGIGQISSEVPQNLSASRPQDRQFILSSKKLLLSDSGFYLCARSYGNSPLHFGNGTRLTVT.

There are a few counts of this clonotype. This chain joins TRBV10-3 and TRBJ2-1, with 11 bases that match TRBD2. This CDR3 has 14 amino acids. J gave up 6 bases and V 6 bases, and 4 bases lay outside the gene matches. Germline CDR1 and CDR2: ENHRY and SYGVKD. CDR3 bases: TGTGCCATCAGAGGGACTAGCGGAGCCAATGAGCAGTTCTTC. This sequence encodes CAIRGTSGANEQFF.

This clonotype appeared a few times. This may come from a read error, since a much larger clone is one base off. This chain joins TRBV7-3 and TRBJ2-2; perhaps D is TRBD1 or TRBD2 (5 bases each). CDR3 length: 15 residues. Germline loops: CDR1 SGHTA, CDR2 FQGTGA. CDR3 loop: CANSSLGVNTGELFF. The CDR3 DNA is TGTGCCAACAGCTCCCTGGGGGTGAACACCGGGGAGCTGTTTTTT.

The sample holds many counts of this clonotype. This rearrangement joins TRBV2 to TRBJ1-4, with TRBD1 matching over 11 bases. After removal of 1 base from V and 5 bases from J, the junction contained 0 bases not matched to a gene. The germline gives CDR1 SNHLY, CDR2 FYNNEI. This CDR3 has 15 residues. The CDR3 loop reads CASSEGTGGNEKLFF. The DNA of the CDR3 is TGTGCCAGCAGTGAAGGGACAGGGGGCAATGAAAAACTGTTTTTT.

This clonotype qualifies as medium-sized. This rearrangement joins TRBV5-1 to TRBJ2-7; D is possibly TRBD1 or TRBD2 (5 bases each). The CDR3 loop spans 14 amino acids. Looked up from germline, CDR1 is SGHRS and CDR2 is YFSETQ. Trimming cost V 0 bases and J 3 bases, with 10 bases left between them. The CDR3 sequence is CASSLVGDLYEQYF. In DNA form, the CDR3 reads TGCGCCAGCAGCTTGGTTGGGGACCTCTACGAGCAGTACTTC.

This clonotype rates as medium-sized. The rearrangement links TRBV3-1 to TRBJ1-1, with D unclear. The CDR3 loop spans 13 amino acids. Germline CDR1 LGHDT, CDR2 YNNKEL (reference sequence). With 1 base removed from V and 5 bases from J, the gap between germline ends came to 8 bases. The CDR3 nucleotides read TGTGCCAGCAGCCAAGGGAGGACGACTGAAGCTTTCTTT. It yields the protein CASSQGRTTEAFF.

This clonotype was seen ten or more times. The J gene is TRBJ2-5, the V gene TRBV7-2, with D unclear. The CDR3 extends over 11 amino acids. Per germline, CDR1 SGHTA and CDR2 FQGNSA. The V gene lost 1 base and the J gene lost 7 bases, with 4 bases spanning the gap. The CDR3 DNA sequence: TGTGCCAGCAGCTTAGGGGGGACCCAGTACTTC. It yields the protein CASSLGGTQYF.

This clonotype was picked up many times. V is TRBV5-1 and J is TRBJ2-7, with a tentative D call TRBD2 (5 bases). CDR1 is SGHRS, CDR2 YFSETQ, per germline. V shed 2 bases and J shed 2 bases, with 17 bases lying between them. CDR3 size: 16 residues. CDR3 sequence (DNA): TGCGCCAGCAGCTTTAAGCTGGCGGGTGGAACCTACGAGCAGTACTTC. Translating it yields CASSFKLAGGTYEQYF.

This clonotype was found many times. V usage is TRBV4-3 and J usage is TRBJ2-2; 9 nucleotides line up with TRBD2. The CDR3 is 14 amino acids. Germline assignment: CDR1 LGHNA and CDR2 YSLEER. With V trimmed by 4 bases and J by 6 bases, 3 bases remained unmatched. DNA for the CDR3: TGCGCCAGCAGCCTGGCGGGGGGGGCCGGGGAGCTGTTTTTT. It is translated as CASSLAGGAGELFF.

This clonotype counts as medium-sized (0.01 to 0.1%). J is TRBJ2-1 and V is TRBV4-1; weak D call: TRBD1 (6 bases). The CDR3 is 21 amino acids. Germline loops: CDR1 MGHRA, CDR2 YSYEKL. The V and J ends lost 3 bases and 0 bases respectively, with 27 bases between them. This CDR3 reads CASSQVPPKPGHRSSYNEQFF. For the CDR3, the DNA is TGCGCCAGCAGCCAGGTTCCCCCCAAACCGGGACACAGGAGCTCCTACAATGAGCAGTTCTTC.